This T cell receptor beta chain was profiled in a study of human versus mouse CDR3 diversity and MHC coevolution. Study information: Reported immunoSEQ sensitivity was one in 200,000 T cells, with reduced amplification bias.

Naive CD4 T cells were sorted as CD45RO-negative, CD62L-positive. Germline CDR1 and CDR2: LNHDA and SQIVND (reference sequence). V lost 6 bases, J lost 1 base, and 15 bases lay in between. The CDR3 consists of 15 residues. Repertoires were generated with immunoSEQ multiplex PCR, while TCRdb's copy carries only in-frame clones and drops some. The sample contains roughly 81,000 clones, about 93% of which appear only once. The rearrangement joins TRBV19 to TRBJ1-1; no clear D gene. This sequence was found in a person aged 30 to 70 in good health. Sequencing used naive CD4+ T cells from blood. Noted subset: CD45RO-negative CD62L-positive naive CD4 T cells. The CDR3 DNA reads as TGTGCCAGTAGGGGCTCGGGGAGCCCGAACACTGAAGCTTTCTTT. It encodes CASRGSGSPNTEAFF. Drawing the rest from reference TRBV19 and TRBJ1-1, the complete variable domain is DGGITQSPKYLFRKEGQNVTLSCEQNLNHDAMYWYRQDPGQGLRLIYYSQIVNDFQKGDIAEGYSVSREKKESFPLTVTSAQKNPTAFYLCASRGSGSPNTEAFFGQGTRLTVV.